This T cell receptor beta chain was sequenced during a study of blood T cell repertoires in COVID-19. Across the whole study: Both acute and convalescent COVID-19 samples were obtained from the United States, Italy and Spain. From T cells, B-cell-depleted T cells, or PBMCs came the material, which was cDNA or gDNA.

From germline, CDR1 is SNHLY and CDR2 FYNNEI. Trimming stripped 3 bases from V and 7 bases from J, with 19 bases between. This CDR3 contains 15 residues. Original processing notes: The assay estimated nucleated cells by amplifying reference gene primers. Sequencing was performed with immunoSEQ multiplex PCR; in TCRdb, only in-frame clones are kept and a portion is missing. The V and J calls and the clone size are those of that table, but D and trimming were determined from the DNA. The sample yields around 300,000 clones, around four fifths seen once. The sample comprised peripheral blood. V gene TRBV2 combines with J gene TRBJ2-7; TRBD1 is a possible D gene (6 bases). The TCR originated in a woman between 45 and 60 years old with active or convalescent COVID-19. CDR3: CASSEDSGQVGEQYF. The CDR3 DNA is TGTGCCAGCAGTGAGGACAGTGGTCAAGTTGGGGAGCAGTACTTC.